The clone carrying this TCR beta chain was counted a single time. What it binds is not known. This specimen belongs to a study of vaccination and CD4 T cells after COVID-19. The wider study: The authors gave control cultures a CEFX pool, an HIV-1 Nef pool, or no peptide.

As for treatment: roughly 11-day PBMC culture with coronavirus spike peptide pools or control peptides (ViraFEST assay). After expanding antigen-specific T cells with peptide pools, ViraFEST sequenced their TCRs. The healthy vaccine recipients were free of prior SARS-CoV-2 infection; their nucleocapsid antibodies were negative before and after vaccination. CDR1 is MNHEY and CDR2 is SVGAGI in the germline V gene. The V and J ends lost 4 bases and 7 bases, in that order; junction bases with no gene match: 10. This CDR3 comprises 17 residues. Cultured CD4+ T cells had their DNA profiled by the Oncomine TCR Beta short-read assay. TCRdb re-called the PCR reads with MiXCR, one entry per CDR3 protein. The sample records some 19,000 distinct CDR3 sequences, about 59% being singletons.

The genes are TRBV6-5 and TRBJ2-2; the match to TRBD2 covers 12 bases. This TCR derives from a human donor who received a COVID-19 vaccine. The sequencing here drew on CD4+ T cells from blood, cultured in vitro, taken before SARS-CoV-2 vaccination. Here the CDR3 reads CASSSTSSGGAHGELFF. The CDR3 DNA reads TGTGCCAGCAGTTCCACATCTAGCGGGGGGGCACACGGGGAGCTGTTTTTT.